Sequencing of this T cell receptor beta chain was carried out in a study of vaccination and CD4 T cells after COVID-19. Whole-study context: In culture, cells were exposed to overlapping spike peptides from SARS-CoV-2, HCoV-NL63, HCoV-OC43 and HCoV-229E.

The Oncomine TCR Beta short-read assay generated sequence data from the DNA of cultured CD4+ T cells. One entry per CDR3 protein results from TCRdb running MiXCR on the PCR reads. This table has more than 15,000 distinct CDR3 sequences, roughly 27% appearing once. Whole-study results and caveats: Spike mono-reactivity was shown by 304 of 307 vaccine-specific clones in convalescent patients.

With respect to this clonotype: Its antigen is as yet unknown.

In germline, CDR1 is SGHRS, CDR2 YFSETQ. The V segment lost 1 base and the J segment 9 bases; nucleotides outside the gene matches: 6. The CDR3 has 14 residues. Treatment given: roughly 11-day PBMC culture with coronavirus spike peptide pools or control peptides (ViraFEST assay). The specimen was cultured CD4+ T cells from blood. The rearrangement links TRBV5-1 to TRBJ2-4; 8 nucleotides line up with TRBD2. The receptor comes from a human donor with COVID-19. This chain's CDR3 is CASSLHREGAIQYF. The CDR3 DNA reads TGCGCCAGCAGCTTGCATCGGGAGGGTGCCATTCAGTACTTC. The full variable domain, rest sourced from reference TRBV5-1 and TRBJ2-4, is KAGVTQTPRYLIKTRGQQVTLSCSPISGHRSVSWYQQTPGQGLQFLFEYFSETQRNKGNFPGRFSGRQFSNSRSEMNVSTLELGDSALYLCASSLHREGAIQYFGAGTRLSVL.